These 27 T cell receptor beta chains were all obtained from the same sample, sequenced in a study of blood T cell repertoires in COVID-19 (dated by TCRdb to about 2020). The method behind the library was the immunoSEQ multiplex PCR assay. Sourced from immuneACCESS, this table was stored by TCRdb with only in-frame sequences that have V and J called. A share of the clones is absent; for the studies checked, an unresolved V gene accounts for under half, and the remainder has no known explanation. In this sample the table shows over 350,000 clones, approximately 90% of which occur a single time. 4.3% of the sample is taken by the ten largest. The sequenced sample consisted of peripheral blood. The receptors come from a woman in her 30s with acute or convalescent COVID-19.

V usage is TRBV7-3 and J usage is TRBJ2-3; D is uncertain. The germline CDR1 and CDR2 sequences are SGHTA and FQGTGA. The CDR3 totals 14 residues. V gave up 5 bases and J gave up 0 bases, with 9 bases separating them. The CDR3 sequence: CASSRSGSTDTQYF. CDR3 in DNA: TGTGCCAGCAGCCGGAGTGGGAGCACAGATACGCAGTATTTT.

The chain recombines TRBV5-5 with TRBJ1-4, with a possible D match to TRBD1 (5 bases). The CDR3 loop spans 14 amino acids. The ends were cut back, 0 bases at V and 7 bases at J, with 10 bases in the middle. Germline values: CDR1 SGHKS, CDR2 YYEKEE (reference sequence). The CDR3 is CASSLAGRGEKLFF. The CDR3 coding sequence is TGTGCCAGCAGCTTGGCCGGGAGGGGTGAAAAACTGTTTTTT.

The V gene is TRBV6-5, the J gene TRBJ2-1; D possibly corresponds to TRBD1 (6 bases). Germline CDR1 MNHEY, CDR2 SVGAGI. The CDR3 totals 12 residues. V was shortened by 2 bases and J by 10 bases, with 9 bases between the two germline ends. The CDR3 spells CASSYQGWEQFF. The CDR3 DNA is TGTGCCAGCAGTTACCAGGGGTGGGAGCAGTTCTTC.

This sequence joins TRBV5-1 and TRBJ2-3; D is perhaps TRBD2 (6 bases). This CDR3 comprises 16 residues. V lost 4 bases to trimming and J lost 2 bases, with 17 bases between them. Germline CDR1 and CDR2: SGHRS and YFSETQ. The CDR3 nucleotides are TGCGCCAGCAGCCCGGGTCGTAGCGGTTACACAGATACGCAGTATTTT. As protein: CASSPGRSGYTDTQYF.

The CDR3 region has the DNA TGTGCCAGCAACCCCCCGGGACAGGGGTTTAATGGCTACACCTTC. Its translation is CASNPPGQGFNGYTF. The genes are TRBV5-5 and TRBJ1-2; 10 bases map to TRBD1. V lost 6 bases to trimming and J lost 6 bases; unmatched junction nucleotides: 11. The germline gives CDR1 SGHKS, CDR2 YYEKEE (reference sequence). The CDR3 spans 15 residues.

The chain employs TRBV5-1 and TRBJ2-7, with 8 bases aligning to TRBD1. CDR3 length: 15 amino acids. V lost 0 bases to trimming and J lost 1 base; unmatched junction nucleotides: 3. The V gene's germline CDR1 is SGHRS and CDR2 YFSETQ. This CDR3 is CASSLVDRGSYEQYF. CDR3 DNA sequence: TGCGCCAGCAGCTTGGTAGACAGGGGATCCTACGAGCAGTACTTC.

This clone was counted a few times. This sequence joins TRBV12-3 or TRBV12-4 and TRBJ1-1; D possibly corresponds to TRBD1 (5 bases). The V end was cut by 5 bases, the J end by 5 bases, with 9 bases between. The CDR3 covers 12 residues. The CDR3 spells CASSTGVTEAFF. The CDR3 DNA is TGTGCCAGCAGTACGGGGGTGACTGAAGCTTTCTTT.

This clone has just a few counts. V and J are TRBV7-9 and TRBJ1-1, with TRBD1 matching over 8 bases. The V gene's germline CDR1 is SEHNR and CDR2 FQNEAQ (reference sequence). The ends lost 6 bases at V and 7 bases at J; junction bases unmatched: 4. This CDR3 spans 12 amino acids. The CDR3 DNA sequence: TGTGCCAGCAGAACCGGGACAGGTGAAGCTTTCTTT. It specifies CASRTGTGEAFF.

In this sample, this clone turned up a few times. The V gene is TRBV5-1, the J gene TRBJ2-1; 7 bases are shared with TRBD2. Germline CDR1 SGHRS, CDR2 YFSETQ. Losses at the gene ends were 4 bases for V and 0 bases for J; bases not matched to a gene: 4. The CDR3 contains 15 residues. The CDR3 spells CASSPSGTSYNEQFF. Here the CDR3 DNA reads TGCGCCAGCAGCCCTAGCGGTACCTCCTACAATGAGCAGTTCTTC.

The chain joins TRBV6-5 to TRBJ1-2, with 8 bases aligning to TRBD1. V was pared by 5 bases and J by 8 bases, with 10 bases of the junction left unmatched. This CDR3 region has 14 residues. CDR1 and CDR2 (germline): MNHEY, SVGAGI. DNA for the CDR3: TGTGCCAGCAGTATGAAAGGGGGACAGGCAGGCTACACCTTC. It translates to CASSMKGGQAGYTF.

The V call is TRBV6-1, the J call TRBJ1-3, with a possible D match to TRBD1 (5 bases). The V end was cut by 2 bases, the J end by 2 bases, with 19 bases between. CDR3 length: 18 residues. Germline V CDR1 and CDR2: MNHNS, SASEGT. The CDR3 loop reads CASSERPGGRVAGNTIYF. CDR3 sequence (DNA): TGTGCCAGCAGTGAAAGGCCGGGAGGCAGGGTAGCTGGAAACACCATATATTTT.

The chain uses TRBV5-6 and TRBJ2-1; 9 positions match TRBD2. The junction had 15 bases not matched to a gene; V was cut back by 3 bases and J by 5 bases. Germline CDR1 and CDR2: SGHDT and YYEEEE. CDR3 size: 18 residues. The CDR3 sequence: CASSSLAGRPPRDNEQFF. The CDR3 coding sequence is TGTGCCAGCAGCTCCCTAGCGGGGAGACCACCCAGAGACAATGAGCAGTTCTTC.

The V gene is TRBV2, the J gene TRBJ2-7; TRBD1 matches at 8 bases. CDR1 and CDR2 from the germline V gene are SNHLY and FYNNEI. There are 13 residues in the CDR3. J was trimmed by 4 bases and V by 4 bases; bases with no gene match: 3. The CDR3 sequence: CASSGTGRYEQYF. Here the CDR3 DNA reads TGTGCCAGCAGTGGGACAGGGAGGTACGAGCAGTACTTC.

The rearrangement links TRBV30 to TRBJ2-5, with TRBD2 matching 10 bases. The CDR3 is made up of 14 amino acids. Germline lookup yields CDR1 GTSNPN and CDR2 SVGIG (reference sequence). J gave up 5 bases and V 4 bases, and 7 bases lay outside the gene matches. CDR3 amino acids: CAWKPAGGRETQYF. CDR3 coding DNA: TGTGCCTGGAAACCAGCGGGGGGGCGGGAGACCCAGTACTTC.

This rearrangement joins TRBV5-1 to TRBJ2-5, with TRBD2 as a possible D gene (5 bases). Trimming shortened V by 5 bases and J by 5 bases, and 13 bases separated the two germline ends. The CDR3 sequence is 13 residues long. Germline loops: CDR1 SGHRS, CDR2 YFSETQ. The CDR3 here is CASRDFLGETQYF. CDR3 coding DNA: TGCGCCAGCAGGGACTTCCTGGGGGAGACCCAGTACTTC.

This chain links TRBV18 with TRBJ1-5; 9 bases map to TRBD1. This CDR3 has 14 amino acids. V shed 4 bases and J 9 bases; nucleotides not matched to a gene: 7. CDR1 and CDR2 from the germline V gene are KGHSH and LQKENI. As DNA, the CDR3 is TGTGCCAGCTCACTACAGGGGGCTCTACCGCCCCAGCATTTT. Its translation: CASSLQGALPPQHF.

A word on this clone: The sample has other DNA sequences that encode this CDR3 too. This rearrangement joins TRBV12-3 or TRBV12-4 to TRBJ2-1; tentatively, D is TRBD1 (5 bases). This CDR3 is 12 amino acids long. V lost 3 bases to trimming and J lost 6 bases, with 6 bases between them. The CDR3 coding sequence is TGTGCCAGCAGTTTTAGGGGCAATGAGCAGTTCTTC. Its protein is CASSFRGNEQFF.

DNA of the CDR3: TGTGCCAGCAGCCCCGGGCTAGCGGGGGGGCCGGGGGAGACCCAGTACTTC. It translates to CASSPGLAGGPGETQYF. The gene calls are TRBV7-9 and TRBJ2-5, with 12 nucleotides matching TRBD2. Losses at the gene ends were 5 bases for V and 5 bases for J; bases not matched to a gene: 12. The CDR3 sequence is 17 residues long. Germline V lookup: CDR1 SEHNR, CDR2 FQNEAQ (reference sequence).

V and J are TRBV4-1 and TRBJ1-1, with TRBD1 matching 7 bases. Germline assignment: CDR1 MGHRA and CDR2 YSYEKL. V shed 1 base, J shed 7 bases, and the junction held 6 bases outside the gene matches. The CDR3 extends over 14 amino acids. The DNA of the CDR3 is TGCGCCAGCAGCCAAGTTTGGCAGGGGGTTGAAGCTTTCTTT. Translating gives CASSQVWQGVEAFF.

This chain's CDR3 is CASTPSGLAGAGANVLTF. CDR3 nucleotide sequence: TGTGCCAGTACCCCGTCGGGACTAGCAGGGGCTGGGGCCAACGTCCTGACTTTC. V gene TRBV19 combines with J gene TRBJ2-6; 9 bases line up with TRBD2. Germline CDR1 LNHDA, CDR2 SQIVND (reference sequence). The junction had 12 bases not matched to a gene; V was cut back by 7 bases and J by 2 bases. This CDR3 comprises 18 residues. Full variable domain (remainder filled in from reference TRBV19 and TRBJ2-6): DGGITQSPKYLFRKEGQNVTLSCEQNLNHDAMYWYRQDPGQGLRLIYYSQIVNDFQKGDIAEGYSVSREKKESFPLTVTSAQKNPTAFYLCASTPSGLAGAGANVLTFGAGSRLTVL.

The genes are TRBV6-4 and TRBJ2-3; 8 bases fit TRBD1. The CDR3 has 14 amino acids. Trimming cost V 5 bases and J 4 bases; bases outside gene matches: 5. Per the germline V gene, CDR1 is MRHNA and CDR2 is SNTAGT. CDR3 amino acids: CASSKTGEADTQYF. CDR3 in DNA: TGTGCCAGCAGTAAGACAGGGGAAGCAGATACGCAGTATTTT.

This clone was seen more than once but under ten times. The J gene is TRBJ2-1, the V gene TRBV25-1; 7 nucleotides line up with TRBD2. Germline CDR1 reads MGHDK; CDR2 reads SYGVNS. The CDR3 runs 13 residues. The V gene end was trimmed by 3 bases and the J gene end by 12 bases; junction bases not matched to a gene: 8. The CDR3 DNA is TGTGCCAGCAGTGACCAGCGGGGACGGTGGCAGTTCTTC. This translates into CASSDQRGRWQFF.

V gene TRBV19 combines with J gene TRBJ1-2; 10 bases agree with TRBD1. J was trimmed by 6 bases and V by 8 bases; bases with no gene match: 15. The CDR3 consists of 16 residues. In germline, CDR1 is LNHDA, CDR2 SQIVND (reference sequence). In DNA form, the CDR3 reads TGTGCCAGTCGAGTAACCGGTGGGACAGGGGAGGATGGCTACACCTTC. Translating gives CASRVTGGTGEDGYTF.

This clone was detected once. CDR3 coding DNA: TGTGCCAGCAGTGAAGTGCACAGCTTCTACAATGAGCAGTTCTTC. Its protein is CASSEVHSFYNEQFF. The genes are TRBV2 and TRBJ2-1; D call uncertain. CDR3 length equals 15 residues. Germline CDR1 reads SNHLY; CDR2 reads FYNNEI. The V end lost 1 base, the J end lost 3 bases, and 10 bases lay between the germline ends.

This sequence joins TRBV5-6 and TRBJ1-2; 10 nucleotides match TRBD1. The CDR3 is 15 residues long. Trimming at V came to 0 bases and at J to 8 bases, leaving 7 bases not matched to a gene. From germline, CDR1 is SGHDT and CDR2 YYEEEE. The CDR3 bases are TGTGCCAGCAGCTTGGTTGGGACAGGGGTTATCGGCTACACCTTC. Its protein product is CASSLVGTGVIGYTF.

The chain has TRBV4-1 and TRBJ2-7; possibly TRBD1 for D (6 bases). The CDR3 totals 12 residues. The V gene lost 3 bases and the J gene lost 12 bases, with 15 bases spanning the gap. Germline values: CDR1 MGHRA, CDR2 YSYEKL. The CDR3 region has the DNA TGCGCCAGCAGCCAGGCTACAGGGCTACTGTACTTC. Translation gives CASSQATGLLYF.

V and J are TRBV2 and TRBJ2-5; 8 bases align to TRBD2. Germline CDR1 and CDR2: SNHLY and FYNNEI. There are 17 residues in the CDR3. The ends lost 8 bases at V and 5 bases at J; junction bases unmatched: 19. CDR3 loop: CASRRRRSGGTLETQYF. CDR3 sequence (DNA): TGTGCCAGCCGCAGAAGACGCAGCGGGGGTACGCTGGAGACCCAGTACTTC. The whole variable domain, filled in from reference TRBV2 and TRBJ2-5, reads EPEVTQTPSHQVTQMGQEVILRCVPISNHLYFYWYRQILGQKVEFLVSFYNNEISEKSEIFDDQFSVERPDGSNFTLKIRSTKLEDSAMYFCASRRRRSGGTLETQYFGPGTRLLVL.